These 27 T cell receptor beta chains were sequenced from one sample in a study of blood T cell repertoires in COVID-19. Some clones are missing from TCRdb's copy, which holds only in-frame ones; the method was immunoSEQ multiplex PCR. The data hold about 190,000 clones, with roughly 82% observed a single time. The source material was peripheral blood. The receptors stem from an older woman with COVID-19, enrolled during active disease.

The chain joins TRBV30 to TRBJ2-3; 10 bases line up with TRBD1. V shed 4 bases and J 1 base; nucleotides not matched to a gene: 5. The germline CDR1 and CDR2 sequences are GTSNPN and SVGIG (reference sequence). This CDR3 has 15 amino acids. The CDR3 region is CAWNTDRGGTDTQYF. The DNA for the CDR3 is TGTGCCTGGAATACGGACAGGGGGGGCACAGATACGCAGTATTTT.

This chain links TRBV3-1 (or the pseudogene TRBV3-2) with TRBJ1-1; no clear D. Between the trimmed V and J ends, which lost 3 bases and 2 bases, there was a span of 13 bases. The germline V gene encodes CDR1 LGHDT and CDR2 YNNKEL (reference sequence). The CDR3 extends over 15 amino acids. This chain's CDR3 is CASSQGPNGNTEAFF. The CDR3 DNA sequence: TGTGCCAGCAGCCAGGGCCCGAATGGAAACACTGAAGCTTTCTTT.

This clone has just one count. CDR3 amino acids: CAWSVDGGASSYEQYF. The CDR3 nucleotides are TGTGCCTGGAGTGTAGACGGCGGGGCTAGCTCCTACGAGCAGTACTTC. This chain uses TRBV30 with TRBJ2-7; TRBD2 is a possible D gene (6 bases). Trimming left V 0 bases short and J 0 bases short, with 15 bases between. The CDR3 sequence is 16 residues long. Germline V CDR1 and CDR2: GTSNPN, SVGIG (reference sequence).

This clone was observed a single time. The V gene is TRBV5-5, the J gene TRBJ2-5, with TRBD1 matching 7 bases. Trimming took 2 bases from V and 3 from J; bases not matched to a gene: 4. Germline values: CDR1 SGHKS, CDR2 YYEKEE (reference sequence). This CDR3 comprises 14 residues. This chain's CDR3 is CASSFWDREETQYF. CDR3 nucleotide sequence: TGTGCCAGCAGCTTCTGGGACAGAGAAGAGACCCAGTACTTC. The full variable domain, rest sourced from reference TRBV5-5 and TRBJ2-5, is DAGVTQSPTHLIKTRGQQVTLRCSPISGHKSVSWYQQVLGQGPQFIFQYYEKEERGRGNFPDRFSARQFPNYSSELNVNALLLGDSALYLCASSFWDREETQYFGPGTRLLVL.

This chain connects TRBV6-2 or TRBV6-3 to TRBJ1-5; unclear D gene. The CDR3 contains 13 residues. Germline CDR1 reads MNHEY; CDR2 reads SVGEGT. Trimming removed 6 bases at V and 0 bases at J, with 6 bases between. CDR3 nucleotide sequence: TGTGCCAGCAGCCTAGATAGCAATCAGCCCCAGCATTTT. It encodes CASSLDSNQPQHF.

The chain employs TRBV5-3 and TRBJ1-3; D is possibly TRBD1 (5 bases). TRBV5-3 is given ORF status, its function remaining uncertain. With 4 bases removed from V and 2 bases from J, the gap between germline ends came to 13 bases. The CDR3 totals 15 residues. In DNA, the CDR3 is TGTGCCAGAAGCATCGACAGAATAGCTGGAAACACCATATATTTT. This gives the protein CARSIDRIAGNTIYF.

The genes are TRBV2 and TRBJ2-1; maybe TRBD2 (5 bases). The CDR3 is 15 amino acids. V lost 6 bases to trimming and J lost 0 bases, with 12 bases between them. Per the germline V gene, CDR1 is SNHLY and CDR2 is FYNNEI. CDR3 bases: TGTGCCAGCAGCCCCTCGGGGAGCTCCTACAATGAGCAGTTCTTC. Protein product: CASSPSGSSYNEQFF.

This chain links TRBV11-3 with TRBJ2-1, with a possible D match to TRBD1 (6 bases). V gave up 5 bases and J gave up 5 bases, with 13 bases separating them. The CDR3 sequence is 14 residues long. From germline, CDR1 is SGHNT and CDR2 YENEEA. CDR3 bases: TGTGCCAGCAGCCCTGCGGCAGGGGACAATGAGCAGTTCTTC. Its translation: CASSPAAGDNEQFF.

V gene TRBV29-1 combines with J gene TRBJ2-7, with D possibly being TRBD1 (6 bases). V lost 5 bases, J lost 6 bases, and 23 bases lay in between. This CDR3 is 15 amino acids long. The V gene's germline CDR1 is SQVTM and CDR2 ANQGSEA. This CDR3 reads CSVSVVWGRGREQYF. In nucleotides, the CDR3 is TGCAGCGTTTCCGTTGTGTGGGGCAGGGGTCGCGAGCAGTACTTC.

This clone was seen a single time. The chain links TRBV5-6 to TRBJ1-1; D is perhaps TRBD1 (5 bases). The CDR3 covers 15 residues. From germline, CDR1 is SGHDT and CDR2 YYEEEE. The germline V and J ends were trimmed by 4 bases and 2 bases, with 15 bases remaining between them. CDR3: CASSTGGRVNTEAFF. DNA of the CDR3: TGTGCCAGCAGCACGGGGGGACGGGTTAACACTGAAGCTTTCTTT.

The CDR3 region is CASGPPIQTQPQHF. CDR3 sequence (DNA): TGCGCCAGCGGGCCCCCGATCCAAACTCAGCCCCAGCATTTT. The chain employs TRBV5-1 and TRBJ1-5; D is uncertain. V shed 7 bases and J shed 6 bases, with 17 bases lying between them. CDR1 and CDR2 from the germline V gene are SGHRS and YFSETQ. This CDR3 is built from 14 residues.

The chain joins TRBV27 to TRBJ2-1; 13 positions agree with TRBD2. This CDR3 is built from 19 residues. Germline CDR1 and CDR2: MNHEY and SMNVEV (reference sequence). V trimming: 5 bases; J trimming: 0 bases; junction bases outside the gene matches: 10. CDR3 region: CASSPPSGLAGSSYNEQFF. The CDR3 DNA follows: TGTGCCAGCAGTCCACCCTCGGGACTAGCGGGGAGCTCCTACAATGAGCAGTTCTTC.

Remarks on this clone: Mismatch with germline at one junction end may stem from a read error. The chain links TRBV7-7 to TRBJ2-7; D is perhaps TRBD1 (5 bases). This CDR3 spans 14 amino acids. Looked up from germline, CDR1 is SSHAT and CDR2 is FNYEAQ (reference sequence). The CDR3 nucleotides read TGTGCTAGCAGCCCAGGGATTGGGGTGGTCGAGCAGTACTTC. The encoded protein is CASSPGIGVVEQYF.

The V gene is TRBV11-2, the J gene TRBJ2-1; TRBD2 might be the D (5 bases). Trimming removed 4 bases at V and 0 bases at J, with 10 bases between. The CDR3 is made up of 15 amino acids. From germline, CDR1 is SGHAT and CDR2 FQNNGV. The CDR3 bases are TGTGCCAGCAGCTCGGGATTTTCCTCCTACAATGAGCAGTTCTTC. Amino acid sequence: CASSSGFSSYNEQFF.

V gene TRBV2 combines with J gene TRBJ1-1; TRBD1 might be the D (5 bases). The germline V gene encodes CDR1 SNHLY and CDR2 FYNNEI. The V end was cut by 7 bases, the J end by 7 bases, with 13 bases between. The CDR3 contains 12 residues. The CDR3 region is CASTPYQGEAFF. In DNA, the CDR3 is TGTGCCAGCACCCCCTACCAGGGTGAAGCTTTCTTT.

The rearrangement links TRBV6-5 to TRBJ1-2, with 11 bases fitting TRBD1. The CDR3 is made up of 15 amino acids. J was trimmed by 4 bases and V by 5 bases; bases with no gene match: 6. Germline-derived CDR1 and CDR2 are MNHEY and SVGAGI. The CDR3 DNA is TGTGCCAGCAGTACCGGACAGGGGGCGTCCTATGGCTACACCTTC. Protein product: CASSTGQGASYGYTF.

This chain connects TRBV7-3 to TRBJ2-1; 9 bases match TRBD2. Germline V gene sequence: CDR1 SGHTA, CDR2 FQGTGA. V dropped 5 bases and J dropped 8; count of bases not matched to a gene: 10. The CDR3 sequence is 15 residues long. CDR3 bases: TGTGCCAGCAGCGATTTAGCGGGAGCTGGCTATGAGCAGTTCTTC. This sequence encodes CASSDLAGAGYEQFF. The full variable domain, completed using reference TRBV7-3 and TRBJ2-1, is GAGVSQTPSNKVTEKGKYVELRCDPISGHTALYWYRQSLGQGPEFLIYFQGTGAADDSGLPNDRFFAVRPEGSVSTLKIQRTERGDSAVYLCASSDLAGAGYEQFFGPGTRLTVL.

This clone was recorded at least ten times. The chain links TRBV6-1 to TRBJ1-6; TRBD1 might be the D (6 bases). With 3 bases removed from V and 0 bases from J, the gap between germline ends came to 18 bases. The germline gives CDR1 MNHNS, CDR2 SASEGT. This CDR3 has 19 residues. The CDR3 sequence: CASSDALPDRSSYNSPLHF. The CDR3 DNA reads TGTGCCAGCAGTGATGCGCTCCCGGACAGAAGCTCCTATAATTCACCCCTCCACTTT.

This clone was seen only a few times. The chain carries TRBV2 and TRBJ1-6; TRBD1 agrees at 8 bases. From germline, CDR1 is SNHLY and CDR2 FYNNEI. The V gene end was trimmed by 5 bases and the J gene end by 8 bases; junction bases not matched to a gene: 5. This CDR3 has 14 amino acids. The CDR3 DNA follows: TGTGCCAGCAGTTTTGGACAGGGAGATTCACCCCTCCACTTT. It specifies CASSFGQGDSPLHF.

The CDR3 DNA is TGTGCCAGCAGTTACACGGGAGGACCCACAGATACGCAGTATTTT. Protein product: CASSYTGGPTDTQYF. The chain recombines TRBV6-6 with TRBJ2-3; 7 bases fit TRBD2. There are 15 residues in the CDR3. V dropped 2 bases and J dropped 2; count of bases not matched to a gene: 4. The germline gives CDR1 MNHNY, CDR2 SVGAGI (reference sequence).

This clone showed up just a few times. The chain combines TRBV7-2 with TRBJ2-4, with 8 positions matching TRBD1. Germline lookup yields CDR1 SGHTA and CDR2 FQGNSA. CDR3 size: 16 residues. Losses at the gene ends were 7 bases for V and 8 bases for J; bases not matched to a gene: 16. CDR3 loop: CASNNTGGPSRDIQYF. The CDR3, as DNA: TGTGCCAGCAACAACACAGGGGGGCCGAGTAGGGACATTCAGTACTTC. Using reference TRBV7-2 and TRBJ2-4 for the parts outside the CDR3, the full variable domain is GAGVSQSPSNKVTEKGKDVELRCDPISGHTALYWYRQSLGQGLEFLIYFQGNSAPDKSGLPSDRFSAERTGGSVSTLTIQRTQQEDSAVYLCASNNTGGPSRDIQYFGAGTRLSVL.

V usage is TRBV7-2 and J usage is TRBJ2-7; possibly TRBD2 for D (5 bases). Per the germline V gene, CDR1 is SGHTA and CDR2 is FQGNSA. Trimming shortened V by 3 bases and J by 3 bases, and 9 bases separated the two germline ends. CDR3 length: 13 amino acids. CDR3 protein: CASSFDGIYEQYF. CDR3 nucleotide sequence: TGTGCCAGCAGCTTCGACGGGATCTACGAGCAGTACTTC.

The chain links TRBV3-1 (or the pseudogene TRBV3-2) to TRBJ2-3; TRBD1 agrees at 8 bases. V lost 0 bases, J lost 3 bases, and 8 bases stayed unmatched. Germline V CDR1 and CDR2: LGHDT, YNNKEL (reference sequence). The CDR3 consists of 17 residues. CDR3 region: CASSQEWQGARTDTQYF. CDR3 DNA sequence: TGTGCCAGCAGCCAAGAATGGCAGGGGGCTCGAACAGATACGCAGTATTTT.

The chain joins TRBV5-6 to TRBJ1-1; the match to TRBD1 covers 7 bases. CDR1 and CDR2 from the germline V gene are SGHDT and YYEEEE. CDR3 length equals 13 residues. V was pared by 4 bases and J by 5 bases, with 5 bases of the junction left unmatched. CDR3 residues: CASSRTGVTEAFF. The CDR3 coding sequence is TGTGCCAGCAGCCGTACAGGGGTAACTGAAGCTTTCTTT. Looking up the rest from reference TRBV5-6 and TRBJ1-1 gives the full variable domain: DAGVTQSPTHLIKTRGQQVTLRCSPKSGHDTVSWYQQALGQGPQFIFQYYEEEERQRGNFPDRFSGHQFPNYSSELNVNALLLGDSALYLCASSRTGVTEAFFGQGTRLTVV.

CDR3 region: CATSRDTRVSPLHF. Here the CDR3 DNA reads TGTGCCACCAGCAGAGACACGAGGGTCTCACCCCTCCACTTT. The rearrangement links TRBV15 to TRBJ1-6; no clear D gene. The V end lost 0 bases, the J end lost 10 bases, and 10 bases lay between the germline ends. From germline, CDR1 is LNHNV and CDR2 YYDKDF (reference sequence). The CDR3 has 14 residues.

A single count supports this clone. This rearrangement joins TRBV5-8 to TRBJ2-6; D remains ambiguous. This CDR3 region has 16 residues. CDR1 and CDR2 (germline): SGHTS, YDEGEE. V was pared by 2 bases and J by 0 bases, with 9 bases between. The CDR3, as DNA: TGTGCCAGCAGCTTCCTACACAGCTCTGGGGCCAACGTCCTGACTTTC. It is translated as CASSFLHSSGANVLTF.

The chain employs TRBV5-1 and TRBJ2-2, with 12 bases matching TRBD1. The CDR3 is made up of 16 amino acids. Unmatched junction bases numbered 6, after V lost 4 bases and J lost 5 bases. CDR1 is SGHRS and CDR2 is YFSETQ in the germline V gene. The CDR3: CASSKTGQGATGELFF. CDR3 bases: TGCGCCAGCAGCAAAACGGGACAGGGGGCAACCGGGGAGCTGTTTTTT.